This T cell receptor beta chain was captured by sequencing in a study of T cell repertoires in cytomegalovirus infection. With 6 bases clipped from V and 12 bases from J, the junction kept 17 bases outside the gene matches. The germline CDR1 and CDR2 sequences are MNHNS and SASEGT. CDR3 length: 15 residues. TCRdb called the reads again in MiXCR, with one record for every CDR3 protein. This table holds a few hundred thousand distinct CDR3 sequences, roughly 17% found once. Sequencing input: PBMCs. The chain joins TRBV6-1 to TRBJ2-7, with TRBD1 matching over 10 bases. This clonotype was obtained from a human donor in good health (CMV status not recorded). Some clones in this sample may be carry-over from other donors' samples. The CDR3 protein is CASRSPGTGAFVLYF. The CDR3 region has the DNA TGTGCCAGCAGATCTCCCGGGACAGGGGCCTTCGTGCTGTACTTC.